Shown below are 32 T cell receptor beta chains from a single sample sequenced in a study of early T cells in non-severe SARS-CoV-2 infection (dated by TCRdb to the early 2020s). The library was prepared using 5' RACE. These reads were obtained on a NextSeq 500. TCRdb trimmed the raw reads at Q25, called clones with MiXCR and kept productive beta chains. Rows with one shared CDR3 protein collapse into an entry with the most common genes and DNA. Within this sample are about 60,000 distinct CDR3 sequences, with roughly 13% of them counted one time only. About 5% of the sample is taken by the ten largest. Material: whole blood. The receptors originated from an adult who was a healthcare worker with PCR-confirmed SARS-CoV-2 infection or an uninfected control (not recorded which).

The sample holds many counts of this clonotype. This chain connects TRBV20-1 to TRBJ2-1; 11 bases fit TRBD2. The CDR3 extends over 14 amino acids. Trimming cost V 3 bases and J 3 bases; bases outside gene matches: 1. The germline V gene has CDR1 DFQATT and CDR2 SNEGSKA (reference sequence). CDR3: CSARGLADYNEQFF. The DNA of the CDR3 is TGCAGTGCTAGGGGACTAGCGGACTACAATGAGCAGTTCTTC.

There are many counts of this clonotype. The chain uses TRBV29-1 and TRBJ1-1; possible D gene TRBD1, 6 bases. Trimming stripped 4 bases from V and 11 bases from J, with 14 bases between. The CDR3 sequence is 11 residues long. Germline CDR1 SQVTM, CDR2 ANQGSEA. Written as DNA, the CDR3 is TGCAGCGTTGGAGAGGGGGAGCGGGCTTTCTTT. It encodes CSVGEGERAFF. Combining the CDR3 with reference TRBV29-1 and TRBJ1-1 gives the whole variable domain SAVISQKPSRDICQRGTSLTIQCQVDSQVTMMFWYRQQPGQSLTLIATANQGSEATYESGFVIDKFPISRPNLTFSTLTVSNMSPEDSSIYLCSVGEGERAFFGQGTRLTVV.

This clonotype appeared a few times. The chain recombines TRBV7-9 with TRBJ1-1, with D unclear. V lost 7 bases and J 1 base, leaving 10 bases between the germline ends. The CDR3 extends over 13 amino acids. The germline CDR1 and CDR2 sequences are SEHNR and FQNEAQ (reference sequence). CDR3 sequence (DNA): TGTGCCAGCAACGAGTTTCAGAACACTGAAGCTTTCTTT. Translating gives CASNEFQNTEAFF. Full variable domain (rest looked up from reference TRBV7-9 and TRBJ1-1): DTGVSQNPRHKITKRGQNVTFRCDPISEHNRLYWYRQTLGQGPEFLTYFQNEAQLEKSRLLSDRFSAERPKGSFSTLEIQRTEQGDSAMYLCASNEFQNTEAFFGQGTRLTVV.

V is TRBV30 and J is TRBJ2-1; TRBD1 might be the D (5 bases). The germline CDR1 and CDR2 sequences are GTSNPN and SVGIG (reference sequence). The CDR3 totals 14 residues. V lost 0 bases to trimming and J lost 0 bases, with 6 bases between them. The CDR3 DNA is TGTGCCTGGAGTGTAACAGGCTCCTACAATGAGCAGTTCTTC. Translation: CAWSVTGSYNEQFF.

V usage is TRBV5-6 and J usage is TRBJ2-2; D gene ambiguous. The CDR3 consists of 16 residues. Between the trimmed V and J ends, which lost 4 bases and 0 bases, there was a span of 13 bases. CDR1 and CDR2 (germline): SGHDT, YYEEEE. The CDR3 bases are TGTGCCAGCAGCCCAAGGTCGAACCCGAACACCGGGGAGCTGTTTTTT. Translation: CASSPRSNPNTGELFF. Variable domain in full (rest from reference TRBV5-6 and TRBJ2-2): DAGVTQSPTHLIKTRGQQVTLRCSPKSGHDTVSWYQQALGQGPQFIFQYYEEEERQRGNFPDRFSGHQFPNYSSELNVNALLLGDSALYLCASSPRSNPNTGELFFGEGSRLTVL.

This clonotype occurred many times. The rearrangement uses TRBV7-9 and TRBJ1-6; a possible D gene is TRBD1 (5 bases). CDR1 and CDR2 (germline): SEHNR, FQNEAQ (reference sequence). V shed 8 bases and J shed 5 bases, with 13 bases lying between them. The CDR3 runs to 14 residues. The CDR3 sequence is CASSLDSHNSPLHF. The CDR3 coding sequence is TGTGCCAGCTCCCTAGACAGTCATAATTCACCCCTCCACTTT. The whole variable domain, filled in from reference TRBV7-9 and TRBJ1-6, reads DTGVSQNPRHKITKRGQNVTFRCDPISEHNRLYWYRQTLGQGPEFLTYFQNEAQLEKSRLLSDRFSAERPKGSFSTLEIQRTEQGDSAMYLCASSLDSHNSPLHFGNGTRLTVT.

There are many counts of this clonotype. V is TRBV7-3 and J is TRBJ2-1, with D perhaps TRBD2 (5 bases). Germline values: CDR1 SGHTA, CDR2 FQGTGA. The V and J ends lost 3 bases and 9 bases respectively, with 15 bases between them. The CDR3 extends over 14 amino acids. CDR3 DNA sequence: TGTGCCAGCAGCTTTTCGGTGGGAGTGGGTGAGCAGTTCTTC. It yields the protein CASSFSVGVGEQFF.

This chain connects TRBV6-1 to TRBJ1-1; possible D gene TRBD1, 5 bases. The germline V and J ends were trimmed by 4 bases and 0 bases, with 9 bases remaining between them. CDR1 is MNHNS and CDR2 is SASEGT in the germline V gene. CDR3 size: 14 residues. The CDR3 here is CASSGRTLNTEAFF. The CDR3 nucleotides are TGTGCCAGCAGTGGGAGGACATTGAACACTGAAGCTTTCTTT.

The chain carries TRBV28 and TRBJ2-5; 10 nucleotides agree with TRBD1. The V gene's germline CDR1 is MDHEN and CDR2 SYDVKM. Unmatched junction bases numbered 9, after V lost 6 bases and J lost 5 bases. This CDR3 is built from 15 residues. The CDR3 loop is CASRPPGTGDETQYF. In DNA, the CDR3 is TGTGCCAGCAGGCCTCCCGGGACAGGGGACGAGACCCAGTACTTC.

The J gene is TRBJ1-4, the V gene TRBV28; 11 bases line up with TRBD1. V gave up 8 bases and J gave up 8 bases; unmatched junction bases: 7. Per germline, CDR1 MDHEN and CDR2 SYDVKM. This CDR3 has 14 residues. CDR3 DNA sequence: TGTGCCAGCGGTCTAGGGACAGGGGGGGAAAAACTGTTTTTT. It specifies CASGLGTGGEKLFF.

This clonotype occurred a few times. The junction departs from germline at one end; a sequencing error may be responsible. The V and J genes are TRBV18 and TRBJ1-1; D gene ambiguous. The germline V gene encodes CDR1 KGHSH and CDR2 LQKENI. This CDR3 contains 14 residues. The CDR3 loop reads CACSLSGQNTEAFF. CDR3 bases: TGTGCCTGCTCTCTTAGTGGGCAGAACACTGAAGCTTTCTTT.

This clonotype was counted at least ten times. The chain employs TRBV29-1 and TRBJ2-5; D is ambiguous. The CDR3 has 12 amino acids. Trimming removed 2 bases at V and 2 bases at J, with 6 bases between. The germline V gene encodes CDR1 SQVTM and CDR2 ANQGSEA. The DNA for the CDR3 is TGCAGCGTTGAACGAGGACAAGAGACCCAGTACTTC. As protein: CSVERGQETQYF.

This clonotype was counted at least ten times. The rearrangement links TRBV4-3 to TRBJ2-7; D gene ambiguous. The germline CDR1 and CDR2 sequences are LGHNA and YSLEER. The CDR3 has 14 amino acids. V lost 4 bases to trimming and J lost 0 bases, with 10 bases between them. CDR3: CASSPGSSSYEQYF. CDR3 DNA sequence: TGCGCCAGCAGCCCGGGCAGCAGCTCCTACGAGCAGTACTTC.

V usage is TRBV9 and J usage is TRBJ2-5; 8 nucleotides match TRBD1. This CDR3 comprises 12 residues. The germline gives CDR1 SGDLS, CDR2 YYNGEE. Germline trimming cut 6 bases from V and 5 bases from J; bases unmatched to any gene: 3. The CDR3 here is CASTRTGETQYF. In DNA, the CDR3 is TGTGCCAGCACAAGGACAGGGGAGACCCAGTACTTC.

J is TRBJ2-3 and V is TRBV7-2; D unclear. The V and J ends lost 0 bases and 6 bases respectively, with 10 bases between them. This CDR3 has 14 amino acids. Germline V gene sequence: CDR1 SGHTA, CDR2 FQGNSA. The CDR3 nucleotides read TGTGCCAGCAGCTTAGCGTCGGGCCCGGATACGCAGTATTTT. Amino acids: CASSLASGPDTQYF.

This clonotype showed up just once. The chain joins TRBV7-2 to TRBJ1-5; unclear D gene. The ends were cut back, 1 base at V and 5 bases at J, with 6 bases in the middle. The CDR3 has 13 residues. Germline-derived CDR1 and CDR2 are SGHTA and FQGNSA. This chain's CDR3 is CASSLVEDQPQHF. CDR3 in DNA: TGTGCCAGCAGCTTAGTGGAGGATCAGCCCCAGCATTTT.

V gene TRBV5-1 combines with J gene TRBJ2-6; the D gene is possibly TRBD2 (5 bases). Deletions cut 3 bases from V and 0 bases from J, with 13 bases between. Germline lookup yields CDR1 SGHRS and CDR2 YFSETQ. The CDR3 is 17 amino acids. CDR3 in amino acids: CASSYGFTSSGANVLTF. CDR3 in DNA: TGCGCCAGCAGCTATGGCTTTACTAGCTCTGGGGCCAACGTCCTGACTTTC.

This clonotype came up a few times. The gene calls are TRBV27 and TRBJ2-7; D call uncertain. The V end was cut by 1 base, the J end by 4 bases, with 11 bases between. The germline V gene encodes CDR1 MNHEY and CDR2 SMNVEV (reference sequence). The CDR3 covers 14 residues. CDR3 amino acids: CASSLFPPPYEQYF. The CDR3 DNA follows: TGTGCCAGCAGTTTATTCCCCCCACCATACGAGCAGTACTTC.

This clonotype was counted only a few times. This chain links TRBV5-1 with TRBJ2-5; the match to TRBD2 covers 11 bases. The length of the CDR3 is 16 residues. Per germline, CDR1 SGHRS and CDR2 YFSETQ. With V trimmed by 1 base and J by 3 bases, 5 bases remained unmatched. CDR3 nucleotides: TGCGCCAGCAGCTTGAACGCGGGACTAGCGGAAGAGACCCAGTACTTC. Amino acids: CASSLNAGLAEETQYF.

Only a few counts were recorded for this clonotype. V gene TRBV7-2 combines with J gene TRBJ2-1, with 8 bases that match TRBD2. The CDR3 runs 15 residues. Per the germline V gene, CDR1 is SGHTA and CDR2 is FQGNSA. Unmatched junction bases numbered 11, after V lost 7 bases and J lost 6 bases. CDR3 residues: CASTPGLGWFNEQFF. The CDR3, as DNA: TGTGCCAGCACCCCGGGACTAGGGTGGTTCAATGAGCAGTTCTTC.

In its sample, this clonotype was seen many times. The gene calls are TRBV11-2 and TRBJ2-3; 8 bases are shared with TRBD2. The CDR3 has 17 amino acids. CDR1 is SGHAT, CDR2 FQNNGV, per germline. The V gene end was trimmed by 4 bases and the J gene end by 9 bases; junction bases not matched to a gene: 18. CDR3 region: CASSSLAGSGASNTQYF. The CDR3 bases are TGTGCCAGCAGCTCCTTAGCGGGAAGTGGCGCAAGTAACACGCAGTATTTT. The full variable domain, its missing parts supplied by reference TRBV11-2 and TRBJ2-3, is EAGVAQSPRYKIIEKRQSVAFWCNPISGHATLYWYQQILGQGPKLLIQFQNNGVVDDSQLPKDRFSAERLKGVDSTLKIQPAKLEDSAVYLCASSSLAGSGASNTQYFGPGTRLTVL.

In its sample, this clonotype was seen many times. This chain connects TRBV20-1 to TRBJ2-7; 7 positions agree with TRBD2. CDR3 size: 17 residues. V gave up 0 bases and J gave up 0 bases; unmatched junction bases: 11. Germline CDR1 and CDR2: DFQATT and SNEGSKA (reference sequence). The CDR3 DNA reads as TGCAGTGCTAGAGATCATGGGGGACTATTCAGCTCCTACGAGCAGTACTTC. It codes for CSARDHGGLFSSYEQYF.

This clonotype was detected ten times or more. The genes are TRBV2 and TRBJ2-1, with 8 bases aligning to TRBD1. The CDR3 sequence is 15 residues long. With V trimmed by 4 bases and J by 3 bases, 5 bases remained unmatched. Germline CDR1 and CDR2: SNHLY and FYNNEI. CDR3 nucleotide sequence: TGTGCCAGCAGTGCCAGGACAGGGCTCTACAATGAGCAGTTCTTC. Translating it yields CASSARTGLYNEQFF.

This clonotype was seen a handful of times. V gene TRBV7-9 combines with J gene TRBJ1-1, with D unclear. The germline V gene encodes CDR1 SEHNR and CDR2 FQNEAQ (reference sequence). The CDR3 has 13 residues. The ends were cut back, 2 bases at V and 1 base at J, with 5 bases in the middle. The CDR3 sequence: CASSLLQNTEAFF. In DNA, the CDR3 is TGTGCCAGCAGCTTACTACAGAACACTGAAGCTTTCTTT.

This CDR3 is CASHPGNSPLHF. CDR3 nucleotides: TGTGCAAGTCACCCTGGGAATTCACCCCTCCACTTT. The V call is TRBV12-2, the J call TRBJ1-6; TRBD1 was called by the table and not checked on the DNA. TRBV12-2 is described as a pseudogene. The CDR3 has 12 amino acids.

This clonotype was counted between two and nine times. The chain employs TRBV7-9 and TRBJ2-1; a possible D gene is TRBD2 (6 bases). Trimming removed 5 bases from V and 4 bases from J, with 12 bases in between. This CDR3 contains 14 residues. CDR1 and CDR2 (germline): SEHNR, FQNEAQ (reference sequence). The CDR3 region is CASSPSVLYNEQFF. The DNA of the CDR3 is TGTGCCAGCAGCCCTAGCGTGTTATACAATGAGCAGTTCTTC.

Only a few counts were recorded for this clonotype. The chain carries TRBV7-9 and TRBJ2-1, with TRBD1 matching over 7 bases. Germline assignment: CDR1 SEHNR and CDR2 FQNEAQ (reference sequence). The CDR3 spans 12 residues. With 11 bases clipped from V and 6 bases from J, the junction kept 7 bases outside the gene matches. The chain's CDR3 is CAVQGTPNEQFF. In nucleotides, the CDR3 is TGTGCCGTACAGGGGACCCCCAATGAGCAGTTCTTC.

This clonotype was picked up a small number of times. The rearrangement uses TRBV4-3 and TRBJ2-7; a weak D match, TRBD2 (5 bases). This CDR3 spans 13 amino acids. Trimming cost V 0 bases and J 7 bases, with 10 bases left between them. Per the germline V gene, CDR1 is LGHNA and CDR2 is YSLEER. The CDR3 DNA follows: TGCGCCAGCAGCCAAGAACTTACGGGGGAGCAGTACTTC. Its protein is CASSQELTGEQYF.

This clonotype was seen at least ten times. This chain uses TRBV7-9 with TRBJ1-2, with 10 nucleotides matching TRBD1. Germline V gene data show CDR1 as SEHNR and CDR2 as FQNEAQ (reference sequence). J was trimmed by 4 bases and V by 8 bases; bases with no gene match: 1. CDR3 length equals 12 residues. The CDR3 reads CASGDRGYGYTF. In DNA, the CDR3 is TGTGCCAGCGGGGACAGGGGCTATGGCTACACCTTC.

The V and J genes are TRBV5-1 and TRBJ1-2; TRBD1 matches 7 bases. Trimming cost V 2 bases and J 6 bases; bases outside gene matches: 1. This CDR3 is 12 amino acids long. CDR1 is SGHRS and CDR2 is YFSETQ in the germline V gene. Here the CDR3 DNA reads TGCGCCAGCAGCTTTGACAGGGATGGCTACACCTTC. It is translated as CASSFDRDGYTF. Based on the CDR3 plus reference TRBV5-1 and TRBJ1-2, the full variable domain is KAGVTQTPRYLIKTRGQQVTLSCSPISGHRSVSWYQQTPGQGLQFLFEYFSETQRNKGNFPGRFSGRQFSNSRSEMNVSTLELGDSALYLCASSFDRDGYTFGSGTRLTVV.

The table lists this clonotype with many counts. J is TRBJ1-6 and V is TRBV7-6, with 8 positions matching TRBD1. V lost 4 bases to trimming and J lost 9 bases; unmatched junction nucleotides: 5. CDR1 is SGHVS, CDR2 FNYEAQ, per germline. There are 14 residues in the CDR3. CDR3 bases: TGTGCCAGCAGCTCCGGACAGGGAAGTTCACCCCTCCACTTT. Its translation is CASSSGQGSSPLHF.

The chain joins TRBV10-1 to TRBJ2-7, with 10 nucleotides matching TRBD1. Losses at the gene ends were 6 bases for V and 4 bases for J; bases not matched to a gene: 6. Germline V gives CDR1 WNHNN, CDR2 SYGVQD (reference sequence). This CDR3 comprises 14 residues. In DNA form, the CDR3 reads TGCGCCAGCAGCCTAGGGACAGGGGCGTACGAGCAGTACTTC. Encoded protein: CASSLGTGAYEQYF.